A selection of T cell receptor beta chains follows, all from one sample in a study of cytomegalovirus exposure and HLA in healthy donors. The method was immunoSEQ multiplex PCR; TCRdb's version includes in-frame clones alone and lacks a portion of them. The sample contains fewer than 150,000 clones, 78% of which appear only once. Source material: PBMCs. The source is a male donor in good health and CMV-seronegative. CDR3s include the opening cysteine and the closing phenylalanine or tryptophan. D genes are given only for firm matches. Rows may omit the clone size; those that give it use once, few, many or a size class.

CDR3 protein | CDR3 DNA | J gene | D gene | clone size | V gene
CASSVLAGTTDTQYF | TGCGCCAGCAGTGTTTTAGCGGGAACCACAGATACGCAGTATTTT | TRBJ2-3 | TRBD2 | . | TRBV10-1
CASSIVGAGGETDTQYF | TGTGCCAGTAGTATAGTAGGTGCAGGGGGCGAGACAGATACGCAGTATTTT | TRBJ2-3 | TRBD1 | . | TRBV19
CASSPLRGTNTEAFF | TGTGCCAGCTCACCTTTGCGGGGCACGAACACTGAAGCTTTCTTT | TRBJ1-1 | . | . | TRBV18
CASSIGLAGGYTDTQYF | TGTGCCAGCAGCATCGGACTAGCGGGGGGATACACAGATACGCAGTATTTT | TRBJ2-3 | TRBD2 | . | TRBV5-6
CASSGDRQGTGELFF | TGTGCCAGCAGTGGCGACAGGCAAGGGACCGGGGAGCTGTTTTTT | TRBJ2-2 | . | . | TRBV2
CASSRTGGSSYTF | TGTGCCAGTAGTAGAACAGGGGGAAGTAGCTACACCTTC | TRBJ1-2 | TRBD1 | . | TRBV19
CASRFRSWDGYTF | TGTGCCAGCAGGTTCAGGTCGTGGGATGGCTACACCTTC | TRBJ1-2 | . | . | TRBV5-6
CSVRRNTEAFF | TGCAGCGTTCGTAGGAACACTGAAGCTTTCTTT | TRBJ1-1 | . | . | TRBV29-1
CASSLDRGNYGYTF | TGTGCCAGCAGCTTGGACAGGGGTAACTATGGCTACACCTTC | TRBJ1-2 | TRBD1 | . | TRBV5-4
CASGVYGVSGYTF | TGTGCCAGCGGGGTGTACGGGGTGAGTGGCTACACCTTC | TRBJ1-2 | . | . | TRBV25-1
CAISLMGGDTQYF | TGTGCCATCAGCTTGATGGGAGGAGATACGCAGTATTTT | TRBJ2-3 | . | . | TRBV10-3
CASRPASGSSYEQYF | TGTGCCAGCAGACCAGCTAGCGGTAGCTCCTACGAGCAGTACTTC | TRBJ2-7 | TRBD2 | . | TRBV6-5
CASSELLLRQDYEQYF | TGTGCCAGCAGTGAATTGTTACTGAGACAAGACTACGAGCAGTACTTC | TRBJ2-7 | . | . | TRBV25-1
CASSGGGWGYTF | TGTGCCAGTAGTGGCGGGGGCTGGGGCTACACCTTC | TRBJ1-2 | . | . | TRBV19
CASSPLRQGSYEQYF | TGTGCCAGCAGCCCCCTACGACAGGGGTCCTACGAGCAGTACTTC | TRBJ2-7 | TRBD1 | . | TRBV7-2
CASSLLAGVETQYF | TGTGCCAGCAGTTTACTTGCGGGAGTAGAGACCCAGTACTTC | TRBJ2-5 | TRBD2 | . | TRBV27
CAIRSGTSESTDTQYF | TGTGCCATCAGGTCTGGGACTAGCGAAAGCACAGATACGCAGTATTTT | TRBJ2-3 | TRBD2 | . | TRBV10-3
CASSVVASGSGEQFF | TGTGCCAGCAGCGTAGTGGCTAGCGGGAGTGGTGAGCAGTTCTTC | TRBJ2-1 | TRBD2 | . | TRBV9
CASSLEGQGEVYGYTF | TGCGCCAGCAGCTTGGAGGGGCAGGGTGAAGTCTATGGCTACACCTTC | TRBJ1-2 | . | . | TRBV5-1
CASRGGGGLNTEAFF | TGTGCCAGTAGGGGAGGGGGGGGACTGAACACTGAAGCTTTCTTT | TRBJ1-1 | . | few | TRBV19
CASRLLAGTGELFF | TGTGCCAGTAGGTTGCTAGCGGGCACCGGGGAGCTGTTTTTT | TRBJ2-2 | TRBD2 | . | TRBV19
CASSTRDFTNTGELFF | TGTGCCAGTAGTACCCGGGACTTCACGAACACCGGGGAGCTGTTTTTT | TRBJ2-2 | . | . | TRBV19
CASGLPSGEQYF | TGTGCTAGTGGTTTACCCTCAGGGGAGCAGTACTTC | TRBJ2-7 | . | . | TRBV12-5
CASSLTGTVGEKLFF | TGTGCCAGCAGCTTGACCGGGACAGTAGGAGAAAAACTGTTTTTT | TRBJ1-4 | TRBD1 | . | TRBV7-6
CASSVEGGLRQF | TGTGCCAGCAGCGTAGAGGGAGGACTTCGGCAGTTC | TRBJ1-2 | . | . | TRBV9
CASSPLPDEQFF | TGTGCCAGCTCACCCCTTCCCGATGAGCAGTTCTTC | TRBJ2-1 | . | . | TRBV18
CASSPLTGTNTEAFF | TGTGCCAGCTCACCCTTGACAGGTACTAACACTGAAGCTTTCTTT | TRBJ1-1 | . | few | TRBV18
CASSQLDRVEGYTF | TGCGCCAGCAGCCAACTGGACAGGGTTGAGGGCTACACCTTC | TRBJ1-2 | TRBD1 | . | TRBV4-3
CASSPTDIDETQYF | TGTGCCAGCTCACCTACCGACATAGACGAGACCCAGTACTTC | TRBJ2-5 | . | . | TRBV18
CASSATGQYEQYF | TGTGCCAGCAGTGCGACGGGACAGTACGAGCAGTACTTC | TRBJ2-7 | TRBD1 | . | TRBV25-1
CASSLTTGSFDTEAFF | TGTGCCAGCTCACTAACGACAGGGAGTTTTGACACTGAAGCTTTCTTT | TRBJ1-1 | TRBD1 | . | TRBV18
CASSLGSLSSGGAWTEAFF | TGCGCCAGCAGCTTGGGGTCTTTATCGTCGGGGGGGGCTTGGACTGAAGCTTTCTTT | TRBJ1-1 | . | . | TRBV5-1
CASSEQGWNGYTF | TGTGCCAGCAGTGAACAGGGTTGGAACGGCTACACCTTC | TRBJ1-2 | . | . | TRBV2
CASSLASTGLSYTF | TGTGCCAGCAGCTTAGCGTCTACAGGGCTCAGCTACACCTTC | TRBJ1-2 | . | . | TRBV7-9
CASSSGTPSSGNTIYF | TGCGCCAGCAGCTCCGGGACACCGAGCTCTGGAAACACCATATATTTT | TRBJ1-3 | . | . | TRBV5-1
CASSSGDRGSQHF | TGTGCCAGCAGTTCGGGGGACAGGGGTTCCCAGCATTTT | TRBJ1-5 | TRBD1 | few | TRBV27
CASSSWAGRNQPQHF | TGTGCCAGCAGTTCCTGGGCAGGGCGCAATCAGCCCCAGCATTTT | TRBJ1-5 | . | few | TRBV27
CAISEHVSATNEKLFF | TGTGCCATCAGTGAACACGTTTCTGCAACTAATGAAAAACTGTTTTTT | TRBJ1-4 | . | . | TRBV10-3
CASSQDRGWNQPQHF | TGCGCCAGCAGCCAGGACAGGGGATGGAATCAGCCCCAGCATTTT | TRBJ1-5 | TRBD1 | . | TRBV4-1
CASNQPGTGGSNTEAFF | TGTGCCAGCAACCAACCCGGCACAGGGGGATCGAACACTGAAGCTTTCTTT | TRBJ1-1 | TRBD1 | . | TRBV14
CASSPRLDSEKLFF | TGTGCCAGCAGTCCTAGGCTAGATTCCGAAAAACTGTTTTTT | TRBJ1-4 | . | . | TRBV6-6
CASSYMDRGLTEAFF | TGTGCCAGCAGCTACATGGACAGGGGATTGACTGAAGCTTTCTTT | TRBJ1-1 | TRBD1 | . | TRBV7-9
CSVDGTGFPINYGYTF | TGCAGCGTTGATGGGACAGGGTTCCCCATCAACTATGGCTACACCTTC | TRBJ1-2 | TRBD1 | . | TRBV29-1
CASPDRVYGYTF | TGTGCCAGCCCCGACAGGGTCTATGGCTACACCTTC | TRBJ1-2 | TRBD1 | . | TRBV5-8
CASSSGGAGETQYF | TGTGCCAGCAGCTCCGGGGGGGCCGGGGAGACCCAGTACTTC | TRBJ2-5 | TRBD2 | . | TRBV9
CASSGTGAEAFF | TGCGCCAGCAGCGGGACAGGGGCTGAAGCTTTCTTT | TRBJ1-1 | TRBD1 | . | TRBV5-1
CASSYGTSGPYEQYF | TGTGCCAGCAGTTACGGGACTAGCGGTCCCTACGAGCAGTACTTC | TRBJ2-7 | TRBD2 | once | TRBV6-6
CASGGSPDTQYF | TGTGCCAGCGGCGGGAGTCCCGATACGCAGTATTTT | TRBJ2-3 | TRBD2 | . | TRBV25-1
CASSPLTGSEQYF | TGTGCCAGCAGCCCGTTGACAGGCAGCGAGCAGTACTTC | TRBJ2-7 | . | . | TRBV9
CASSVGGTGIGYTF | TGTGCCAGCAGCGTAGGGGGTACAGGGATTGGCTACACCTTC | TRBJ1-2 | . | . | TRBV9